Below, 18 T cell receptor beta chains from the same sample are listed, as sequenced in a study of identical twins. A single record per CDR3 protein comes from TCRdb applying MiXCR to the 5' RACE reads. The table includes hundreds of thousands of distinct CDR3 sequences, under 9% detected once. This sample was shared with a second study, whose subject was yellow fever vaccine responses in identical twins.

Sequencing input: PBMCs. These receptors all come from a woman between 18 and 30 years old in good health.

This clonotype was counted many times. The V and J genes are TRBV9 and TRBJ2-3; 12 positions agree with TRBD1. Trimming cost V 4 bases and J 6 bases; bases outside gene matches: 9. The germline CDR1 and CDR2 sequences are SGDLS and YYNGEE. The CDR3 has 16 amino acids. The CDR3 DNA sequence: TGTGCCAGCAGCACCCCCGGGACAGGGGGCTTGGATACGCAGTATTTT. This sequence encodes CASSTPGTGGLDTQYF. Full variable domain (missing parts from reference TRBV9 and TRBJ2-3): DSGVTQTPKHLITATGQRVTLRCSPRSGDLSVYWYQQSLDQGLQFLIQYYNGEERAKGNILERFSAQQFPDLHSELNLSSLELGDSALYFCASSTPGTGGLDTQYFGPGTRLTVL.

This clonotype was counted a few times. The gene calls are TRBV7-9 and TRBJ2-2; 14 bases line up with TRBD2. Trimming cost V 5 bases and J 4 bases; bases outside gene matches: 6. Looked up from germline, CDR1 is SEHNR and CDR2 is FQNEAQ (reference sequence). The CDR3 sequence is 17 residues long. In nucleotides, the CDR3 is TGTGCCAGCAGCCCGGGACTAGCGGGAGCGGGCACCGGGGAGCTGTTTTTT. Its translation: CASSPGLAGAGTGELFF.

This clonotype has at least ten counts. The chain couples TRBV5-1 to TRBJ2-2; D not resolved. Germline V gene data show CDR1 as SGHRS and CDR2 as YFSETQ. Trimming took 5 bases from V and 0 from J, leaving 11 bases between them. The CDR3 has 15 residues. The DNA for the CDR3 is TGCGCCAGCAGGTCAGATTCCGCGAACACCGGGGAGCTGTTTTTT. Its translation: CASRSDSANTGELFF.

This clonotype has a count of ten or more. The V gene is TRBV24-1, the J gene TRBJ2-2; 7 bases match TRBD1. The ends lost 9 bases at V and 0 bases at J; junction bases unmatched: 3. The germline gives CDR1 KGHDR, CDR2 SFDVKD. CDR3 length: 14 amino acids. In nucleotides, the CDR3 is TGTGCCACCTCGGGACAGACGAACACCGGGGAGCTGTTTTTT. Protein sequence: CATSGQTNTGELFF.

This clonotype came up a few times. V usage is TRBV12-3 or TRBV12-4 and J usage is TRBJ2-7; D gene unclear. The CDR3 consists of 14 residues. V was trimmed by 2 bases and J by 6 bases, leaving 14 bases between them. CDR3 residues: CASSLLPPPLEQYF. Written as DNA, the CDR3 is TGTGCCAGCAGTTTATTGCCACCTCCCCTCGAGCAGTACTTC.

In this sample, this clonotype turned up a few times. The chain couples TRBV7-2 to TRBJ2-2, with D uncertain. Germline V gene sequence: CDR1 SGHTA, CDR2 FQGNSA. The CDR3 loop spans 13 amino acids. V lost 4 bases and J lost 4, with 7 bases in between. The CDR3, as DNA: TGTGCCAGCAGCTCAATGGGCACCGGGGAGCTGTTTTTT. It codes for CASSSMGTGELFF.

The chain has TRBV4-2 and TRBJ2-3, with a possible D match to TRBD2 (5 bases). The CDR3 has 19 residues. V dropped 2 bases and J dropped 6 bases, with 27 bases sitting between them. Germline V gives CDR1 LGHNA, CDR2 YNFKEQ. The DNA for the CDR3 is TGTGCCAGCAGCCAACCCCCGGCGTCGGGGTACCGCGGGTCGGATACGCAGTATTTT. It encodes CASSQPPASGYRGSDTQYF.

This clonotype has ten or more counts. Written as DNA, the CDR3 is TGTGCCAGCAGTTCGACGGGTGCCCTAGCCAAAAACATTCAGTACTTC. Its protein product is CASSSTGALAKNIQYF. The chain has TRBV28 and TRBJ2-4; D remains ambiguous. Trimming removed 4 bases from V and 0 bases from J, with 13 bases in between. The CDR3 loop spans 16 amino acids. Germline CDR1 is MDHEN and CDR2 is SYDVKM.

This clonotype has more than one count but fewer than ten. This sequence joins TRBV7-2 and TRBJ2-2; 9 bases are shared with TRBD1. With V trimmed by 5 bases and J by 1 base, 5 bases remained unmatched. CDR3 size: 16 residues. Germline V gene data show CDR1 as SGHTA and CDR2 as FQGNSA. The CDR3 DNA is TGTGCCAGCAGCCCGTACAGGGGGCAGAACACCGGGGAGCTGTTTTTT. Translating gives CASSPYRGQNTGELFF. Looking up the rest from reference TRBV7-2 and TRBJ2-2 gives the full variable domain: GAGVSQSPSNKVTEKGKDVELRCDPISGHTALYWYRQSLGQGLEFLIYFQGNSAPDKSGLPSDRFSAERTGGSVSTLTIQRTQQEDSAVYLCASSPYRGQNTGELFFGEGSRLTVL.

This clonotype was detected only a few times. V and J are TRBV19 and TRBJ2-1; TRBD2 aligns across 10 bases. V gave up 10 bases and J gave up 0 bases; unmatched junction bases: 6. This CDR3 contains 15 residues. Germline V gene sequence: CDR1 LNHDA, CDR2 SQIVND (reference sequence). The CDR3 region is CATRLAGNSYNEQFF. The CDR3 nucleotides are TGTGCCACCAGACTAGCGGGCAACTCCTACAATGAGCAGTTCTTC. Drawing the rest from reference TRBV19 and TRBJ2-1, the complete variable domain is DGGITQSPKYLFRKEGQNVTLSCEQNLNHDAMYWYRQDPGQGLRLIYYSQIVNDFQKGDIAEGYSVSREKKESFPLTVTSAQKNPTAFYLCATRLAGNSYNEQFFGPGTRLTVL.

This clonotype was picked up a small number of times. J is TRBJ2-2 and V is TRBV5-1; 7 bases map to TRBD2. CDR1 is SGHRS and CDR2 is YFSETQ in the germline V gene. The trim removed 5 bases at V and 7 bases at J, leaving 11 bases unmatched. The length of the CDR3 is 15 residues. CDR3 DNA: TGCGCCAGCAGGAATTCGGCGGGGGAGGTCGGGGAGCTGTTTTTT. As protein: CASRNSAGEVGELFF.

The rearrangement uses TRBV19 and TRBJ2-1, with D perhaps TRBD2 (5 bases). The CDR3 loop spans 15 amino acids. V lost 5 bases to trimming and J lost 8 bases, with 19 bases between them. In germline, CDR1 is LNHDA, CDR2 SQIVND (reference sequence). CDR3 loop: CASSRGVGFGDEQFF. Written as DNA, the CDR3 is TGTGCCAGTAGTCGGGGTGTAGGGTTCGGCGATGAGCAGTTCTTC.

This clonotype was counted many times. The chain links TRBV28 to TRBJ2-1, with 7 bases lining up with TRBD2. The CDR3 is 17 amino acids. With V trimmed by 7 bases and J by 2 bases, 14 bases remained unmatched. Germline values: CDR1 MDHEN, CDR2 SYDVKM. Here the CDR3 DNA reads TGTGCCAGCACCTGGGGGATATCAGCGGGGACCTACAATGAGCAGTTCTTC. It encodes CASTWGISAGTYNEQFF. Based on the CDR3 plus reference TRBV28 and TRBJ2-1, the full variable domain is DVKVTQSSRYLVKRTGEKVFLECVQDMDHENMFWYRQDPGLGLRLIYFSYDVKMKEKGDIPEGYSVSREKKERFSLILESASTNQTSMYLCASTWGISAGTYNEQFFGPGTRLTVL.

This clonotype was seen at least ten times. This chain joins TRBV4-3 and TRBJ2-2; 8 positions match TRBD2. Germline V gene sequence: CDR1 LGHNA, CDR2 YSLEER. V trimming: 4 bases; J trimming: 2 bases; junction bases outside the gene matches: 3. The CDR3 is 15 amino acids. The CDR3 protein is CASSPGGDNTGELFF. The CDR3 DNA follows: TGCGCCAGCAGCCCCGGGGGGGACAACACCGGGGAGCTGTTTTTT.

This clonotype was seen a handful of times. The CDR3 DNA sequence: TGTGCCAGCAGCCTGGACAGGGGGCCGAGGAATGGCTACACCTTC. This sequence encodes CASSLDRGPRNGYTF. The chain combines TRBV7-2 with TRBJ1-2; 11 positions match TRBD1. V shed 5 bases and J 6 bases; nucleotides not matched to a gene: 8. The germline V gene has CDR1 SGHTA and CDR2 FQGNSA. The CDR3 is made up of 15 amino acids.

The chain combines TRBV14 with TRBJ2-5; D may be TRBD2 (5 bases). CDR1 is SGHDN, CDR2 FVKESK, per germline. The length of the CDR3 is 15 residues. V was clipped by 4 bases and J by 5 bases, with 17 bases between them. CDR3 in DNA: TGTGCCAGCAGCCGAGACTTAGGGAGTACGGAGACCCAGTACTTC. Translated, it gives CASSRDLGSTETQYF.

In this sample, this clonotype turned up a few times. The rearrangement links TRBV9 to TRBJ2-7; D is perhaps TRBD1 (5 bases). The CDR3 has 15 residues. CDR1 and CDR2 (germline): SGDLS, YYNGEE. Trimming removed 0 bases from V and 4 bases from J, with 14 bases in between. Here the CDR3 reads CASSVEPRVWYEQYF. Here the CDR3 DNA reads TGTGCCAGCAGCGTAGAACCCAGGGTGTGGTACGAGCAGTACTTC.

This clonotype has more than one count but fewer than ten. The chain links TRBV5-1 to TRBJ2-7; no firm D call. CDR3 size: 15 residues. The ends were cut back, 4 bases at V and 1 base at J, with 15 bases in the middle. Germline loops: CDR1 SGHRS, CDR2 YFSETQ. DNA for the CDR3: TGCGCCAGCAGCGTGACCACCCAAGGGTCCTACGAGCAGTACTTC. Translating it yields CASSVTTQGSYEQYF.